One and the same sample provided the 2 T cell receptor beta chains below, sequenced in a study of cytomegalovirus exposure and HLA in healthy donors. The PCR made use of 60 Vbeta and 13 Jbeta primers. The assay was immunoSEQ multiplex PCR, and TCRdb's table has in-frame clones only and misses some. The sample holds 150,000 to 200,000 clones, around 68% seen once. The sequenced sample consisted of PBMCs. All receptors come from a girl between 5 and 17 years old in good health and CMV-seronegative.

This clone was picked up a small number of times. The chain recombines TRBV14 with TRBJ1-4; 9 bases align to TRBD1. The germline gives CDR1 SGHDN, CDR2 FVKESK. The CDR3 sequence is 14 residues long. V lost 4 bases and J lost 8; bases outside the gene matches: 5. Here the CDR3 reads CASSPGTGYEKLFF. In DNA, the CDR3 is TGTGCCAGCAGCCCCGGGACAGGGTACGAAAAACTGTTTTTT. Using reference TRBV14 and TRBJ1-4 for the parts outside the CDR3, the full variable domain is EAGVTQFPSHSVIEKGQTVTLRCDPISGHDNLYWYRRVMGKEIKFLLHFVKESKQDESGMPNNRFLAERTGGTYSTLKVQPAELEDSGVYFCASSPGTGYEKLFFGSGTQLSVL.

The chain employs TRBV10-3 and TRBJ2-2; D remains ambiguous. This CDR3 has 13 residues. Trimming took off 11 bases at V and 1 base at J, with 11 bases between the two ends. CDR1 and CDR2 from the germline V gene are ENHRY and SYGVKD. CDR3 nucleotide sequence: TGTGCCTCCAAGAGAGAGAACACCGGGGAGCTGTTTTTT. Translated: CASKRENTGELFF.